This is a list of T cell receptor beta chains from one sample in a study of early T cells in non-severe SARS-CoV-2 infection. TCRdb processed the 5' RACE reads anew with MiXCR; each CDR3 protein has one entry. The sample gives just under 85,000 distinct CDR3 sequences, 8% to 13% of which show up once; around 8% is in the top ten. Specimen: whole blood, collected at baseline. These receptors were obtained from an adult who was a healthcare worker with PCR-confirmed SARS-CoV-2 infection or an uninfected control (not recorded which). CDR3s include the opening cysteine and the closing phenylalanine or tryptophan. D genes are given only for firm matches. Part of the rows lack a size; the others show once, few, many or a class for expanded clones.

clone_size j_call d_call v_call cdr3_nt cdr3_aa
many TRBJ1-5 . TRBV6-5 TGTGCCAGCACCGGGCGGCCCAATCAGCCCCAGCATTTT CASTGRPNQPQHF
. TRBJ2-3 . TRBV27 TGTGCCAGCAGTCCCAGGATAGCAATAGATACGCAGTATTTT CASSPRIAIDTQYF
. TRBJ2-1 TRBD2 TRBV27 TGTGCCAGCAGTTTAAGGGCTAGCGGGAGCAACAATGAGCAGTTCTTC CASSLRASGSNNEQFF
few TRBJ2-1 TRBD2 TRBV27 TGTGCCAGCAGCCCCGGACTAGCGGGAGCAGGGAGCTCCTACAATGAGCAGTTCTTC CASSPGLAGAGSSYNEQFF
. TRBJ2-1 . TRBV20-1 TGCAGTGCTGAGGTTAGCTACAATGAGCAGTTCTTC CSAEVSYNEQFF
few TRBJ1-5 TRBD1 TRBV18 TGTGCCAGCTCACCCGGACAGGGGGCTTCACAGCCCCAGCATTTT CASSPGQGASQPQHF
few TRBJ2-3 TRBD2 TRBV9 TGTGCCAGCAGCGTTGGGCTAGCGGTTAGCACAGATACGCAGTATTTT CASSVGLAVSTDTQYF
few TRBJ2-5 . TRBV7-9 TGTGCCAGCAGCTTCGGTCTCCAAGAGACCCAGTACTTC CASSFGLQETQYF
many TRBJ2-5 TRBD1 TRBV7-3 TGTGCCAGCAGCCCAGGGCGCCAGGGGGCCGGGGAGACCCAGTACTTC CASSPGRQGAGETQYF
. TRBJ1-1 . TRBV5-4 TGTGCCAGCAGCCATGCCCTGACTAGGGGGAACACTGAAGCTTACTTT CASSHALTRGNTEAYF
. TRBJ2-7 TRBD2 TRBV20-1 TGCAGTGCTGTTACTAGCGGGAGTTACGAGCAGTACTTC CSAVTSGSYEQYF
many TRBJ2-2 . TRBV30 TGTGCCTGGAGGGCTTCTAGCGAGGCCGGGGAGCTGTTTTTT CAWRASSEAGELFF
. TRBJ1-6 . TRBV2 TGTGCCAGCAGTGATTGGACAGCCCCCGGTTCACCCCTCCACTTT CASSDWTAPGSPLHF
. TRBJ1-6 . TRBV7-8 TGTGCCAGCAGCTTAGCTAGGACCAATTCACCCCTCCACTTT CASSLARTNSPLHF
few TRBJ2-1 . TRBV7-9 TGTGCCAGCAGCCCAGAGAGGTACAATGAGCAGTTCTTC CASSPERYNEQFF